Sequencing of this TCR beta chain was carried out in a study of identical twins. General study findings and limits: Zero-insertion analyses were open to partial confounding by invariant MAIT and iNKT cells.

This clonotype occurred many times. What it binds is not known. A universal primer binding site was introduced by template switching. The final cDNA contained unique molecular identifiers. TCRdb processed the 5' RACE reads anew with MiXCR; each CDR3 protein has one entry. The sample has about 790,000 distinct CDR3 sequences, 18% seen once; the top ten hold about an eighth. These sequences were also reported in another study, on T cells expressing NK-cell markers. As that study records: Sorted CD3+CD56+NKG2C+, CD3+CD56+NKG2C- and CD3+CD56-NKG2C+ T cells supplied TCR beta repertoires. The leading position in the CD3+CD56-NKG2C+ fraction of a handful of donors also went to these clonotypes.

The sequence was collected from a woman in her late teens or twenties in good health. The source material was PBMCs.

The CDR3: CASSYSGGGGVVETQYF. In nucleotides, the CDR3 is TGTGCCAGCAGTTACTCGGGCGGCGGGGGGGTTGTAGAGACCCAGTACTTC. The rearrangement links TRBV6-5 to TRBJ2-5; the match to TRBD2 covers 9 bases. Losses at the gene ends were 0 bases for V and 4 bases for J; bases not matched to a gene: 9. CDR1 is MNHEY and CDR2 is SVGAGI in the germline V gene. The CDR3 is 17 amino acids.